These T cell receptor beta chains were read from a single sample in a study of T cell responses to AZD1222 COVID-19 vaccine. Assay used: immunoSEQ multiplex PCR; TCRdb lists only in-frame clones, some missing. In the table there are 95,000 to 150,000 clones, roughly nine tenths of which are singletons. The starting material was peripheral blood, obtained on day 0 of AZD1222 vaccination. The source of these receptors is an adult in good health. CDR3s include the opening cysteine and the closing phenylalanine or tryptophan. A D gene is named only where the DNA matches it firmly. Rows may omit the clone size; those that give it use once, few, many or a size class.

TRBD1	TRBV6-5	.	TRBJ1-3	TGTGCCAGCAGTATGGACAGGGGCTCTGGAAACACCATATATTTT	CASSMDRGSGNTIYF
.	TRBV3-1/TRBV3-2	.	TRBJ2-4	TGTGCCAGCAGCCAAGAAGGGTCCAAAAACATTCAGTACTTC	CASSQEGSKNIQYF
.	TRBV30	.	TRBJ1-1	TGTGCCTGGAGTGTAGCCAGGGCGGACACTGAAGCTTTCTTT	CAWSVARADTEAFF
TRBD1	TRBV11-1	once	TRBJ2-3	TGTGCCAGCAGACCGAGGGACAGGGGGTTTGCAGATACGCAGTATTTT	CASRPRDRGFADTQYF
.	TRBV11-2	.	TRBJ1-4	TGTGCCAGCAGCATTACCGGGACAAGTGCAGAAAAACTGTTTTTT	CASSITGTSAEKLFF
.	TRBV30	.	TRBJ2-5	TGTGCCTGGATCCCTCAGGGACACCAAGAGACCCAGTACTTC	CAWIPQGHQETQYF
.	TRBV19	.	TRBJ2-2	TGTGCCAGTACCTATTCCGGGGAGCTGTTTTTT	CASTYSGELFF
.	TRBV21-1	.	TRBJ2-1	TGTGCCAGCAGCGCCCGGGACAGGGGAGCGTTCTTC	CASSARDRGAFF
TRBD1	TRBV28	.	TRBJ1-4	TGTGCCAGCAGTGGCCCAGGACAGGCAAATGAAAAACTGTTTTTT	CASSGPGQANEKLFF
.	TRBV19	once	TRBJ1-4	TGTGCCAGTACCGCGCCAGGGGCGACTAATGAAAAACTGTTTTTT	CASTAPGATNEKLFF
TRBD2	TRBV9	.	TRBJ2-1	TGTGCCAGCAGTTTATCTAGCGGGTCCTACAATGAGCAGTTCTTC	CASSLSSGSYNEQFF
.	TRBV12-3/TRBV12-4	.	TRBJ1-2	TGTGCCAGCAGTTTAGACAGGTCTTACTTC	CASSLDRSYF